The 23 T cell receptor beta chains in this list originate from one sample, sequenced in a study of blood T cell repertoires in COVID-19. Data came from immunoSEQ multiplex PCR; TCRdb stores just in-frame clones and leaves some out. The table includes about 270,000 clones, 86% detected once. Sequencing was performed on peripheral blood. Receptors were obtained from a man between 40 and 49 years old with active or convalescent COVID-19.

The CDR3 sequence is CASSPLRGGYNEQFF. Here the CDR3 DNA reads TGTGCCAGCTCACCGCTACGGGGTGGCTACAATGAGCAGTTCTTC. The chain uses TRBV18 and TRBJ2-1, with TRBD2 as a possible D gene (5 bases). Germline V gives CDR1 KGHSH, CDR2 LQKENI. Trimming took off 3 bases at V and 3 bases at J, with 12 bases between the two ends. The CDR3 runs to 15 residues.

This chain uses TRBV27 with TRBJ2-3; TRBD1 matches at 11 bases. The CDR3 is made up of 16 amino acids. Unmatched junction bases numbered 4, after V lost 3 bases and J lost 2 bases. Looked up from germline, CDR1 is MNHEY and CDR2 is SMNVEV (reference sequence). DNA for the CDR3: TGTGCCAGCAGTTTGGGGACAGGGGGAAACACAGATACGCAGTATTTT. Its protein is CASSLGTGGNTDTQYF.

This clone was found a few times. The CDR3 region has the DNA TGTGCCAGCAGAACAGGGTATTATGGCTACACCTTC. Protein sequence: CASRTGYYGYTF. V gene TRBV6-5 combines with J gene TRBJ1-2; possible D gene TRBD1, 6 bases. The germline CDR1 and CDR2 sequences are MNHEY and SVGAGI. The CDR3 extends over 12 amino acids. V was shortened by 6 bases and J by 5 bases, with 10 bases between the two germline ends.

This clone was found a few times. The chain carries TRBV18 and TRBJ1-1; TRBD1 matches 10 bases. Germline V gene data show CDR1 as KGHSH and CDR2 as LQKENI. With V trimmed by 7 bases and J by 3 bases, 2 bases remained unmatched. There are 13 residues in the CDR3. The CDR3 here is CASFGTGDTEAFF. The CDR3 coding sequence is TGTGCCAGCTTCGGGACAGGGGACACTGAAGCTTTCTTT.

The V and J genes are TRBV6-1 and TRBJ1-5; D might be TRBD1 (6 bases). This CDR3 region has 13 residues. V lost 3 bases and J 7 bases, leaving 10 bases between the germline ends. Germline-derived CDR1 and CDR2 are MNHNS and SASEGT. The CDR3 region is CASSDRGEQPQHF. DNA of the CDR3: TGTGCCAGCAGTGACAGGGGCGAGCAGCCCCAGCATTTT.

The chain joins TRBV5-1 to TRBJ2-1; D ambiguous. V lost 0 bases and J lost 8, with 9 bases in between. The CDR3 consists of 13 residues. Germline-derived CDR1 and CDR2 are SGHRS and YFSETQ. Written as DNA, the CDR3 is TGCGCCAGCAGCTTGGGGCGGCTCGATGAGCAGTTCTTC. This sequence encodes CASSLGRLDEQFF.

The rearrangement joins TRBV24-1 to TRBJ2-1, with D maybe TRBD2 (6 bases). In germline, CDR1 is KGHDR, CDR2 SFDVKD. This CDR3 is built from 13 residues. Trimming took off 4 bases at V and 8 bases at J, with 11 bases between the two ends. CDR3 amino acids: CATSDQTSYEQFF. As DNA, the CDR3 is TGTGCCACCAGTGACCAAACTAGCTATGAGCAGTTCTTC.

On this clone itself: Other DNA sequences in this sample translate to the same CDR3. The rearrangement joins TRBV9 to TRBJ2-2; D ambiguous. The CDR3 runs to 13 residues. Trimming pared 0 bases from V and 5 bases from J, leaving 5 bases between. Germline CDR1 SGDLS, CDR2 YYNGEE. The CDR3 region has the DNA TGTGCCAGCAGCGTAGCTGTAACCGGGGAGCTGTTTTTT. It is translated as CASSVAVTGELFF.

About this clone: The same CDR3 is also encoded by other DNA sequences in this sample. This chain joins TRBV6-5 and TRBJ1-2; D perhaps matches TRBD1 (5 bases). Per germline, CDR1 MNHEY and CDR2 SVGAGI. This CDR3 comprises 13 residues. The ends were cut back, 6 bases at V and 1 base at J, with 9 bases in the middle. The DNA for the CDR3 is TGTGCCAGCAGGGACACCATTAACTATGGCTACACCTTC. Translated: CASRDTINYGYTF.

This chain joins TRBV19 and TRBJ1-3; D uncertain. This CDR3 spans 15 amino acids. Germline CDR1 and CDR2: LNHDA and SQIVND (reference sequence). Trimming pared 0 bases from V and 8 bases from J, leaving 14 bases between. CDR3: CASSIDPRERDTIYF. In DNA form, the CDR3 reads TGTGCCAGTAGTATAGATCCGAGGGAGCGGGACACCATATATTTT.

This clone has more than one count but fewer than ten. This sequence joins TRBV3-1 (or the pseudogene TRBV3-2) and TRBJ1-3; D is uncertain. CDR3 length: 15 amino acids. Trimming pared 1 base from V and 1 base from J, leaving 8 bases between. CDR1 LGHDT and CDR2 YNNKEL come from the germline V gene (reference sequence). The CDR3 DNA reads TGTGCCAGCAGCCAAGTCTCAGGATCTGGAAACACCATATATTTT. It is translated as CASSQVSGSGNTIYF.

The chain joins TRBV30 to TRBJ1-4, with D uncertain. Germline CDR1 reads GTSNPN; CDR2 reads SVGIG (reference sequence). CDR3 length: 14 residues. Trimming left V 2 bases short and J 3 bases short, with 10 bases between. The CDR3 region is CAWSPTLPNEKLFF. The CDR3 DNA is TGTGCCTGGAGTCCTACCCTGCCTAATGAAAAACTGTTTTTT.

This rearrangement joins TRBV9 to TRBJ2-1, with D unclear. V lost 4 bases, J lost 3 bases, and 14 bases lay in between. CDR3 length equals 15 residues. Germline lookup yields CDR1 SGDLS and CDR2 YYNGEE. The CDR3 region is CASSPPSIRYNEQFF. The CDR3 bases are TGTGCCAGCAGCCCCCCCAGTATACGCTACAATGAGCAGTTCTTC.

The genes are TRBV6-1 and TRBJ1-5; tentatively, D is TRBD1 (6 bases). This CDR3 comprises 15 residues. Germline CDR1 is MNHNS and CDR2 is SASEGT. Trimming shortened V by 3 bases and J by 6 bases, and 15 bases separated the two germline ends. Here the CDR3 DNA reads TGTGCCAGCAGTGAGGACAGCTTTACAGGTCAGCCCCAGCATTTT. Translating gives CASSEDSFTGQPQHF.

V gene TRBV19 combines with J gene TRBJ2-1; TRBD2 agrees at 10 bases. Germline CDR1 reads LNHDA; CDR2 reads SQIVND (reference sequence). The CDR3 consists of 16 residues. V shed 5 bases and J 2 bases; nucleotides not matched to a gene: 6. The CDR3 DNA reads TGTGCCAGTAGTCCTCTTAGCGGGGGGACCTACAATGAGCAGTTCTTC. This encodes CASSPLSGGTYNEQFF.

This clone was found once. This chain joins TRBV28 and TRBJ1-3; a possible D gene is TRBD1 (5 bases). V was shortened by 5 bases and J by 2 bases, with 16 bases between the two germline ends. CDR3 length: 16 residues. Germline loops: CDR1 MDHEN, CDR2 SYDVKM. CDR3 residues: CASSITGWGAGNTIYF. The CDR3 DNA follows: TGTGCCAGCAGTATCACGGGATGGGGGGCTGGAAACACCATATATTTT. Full variable domain (outside the CDR3, taken from reference TRBV28 and TRBJ1-3): DVKVTQSSRYLVKRTGEKVFLECVQDMDHENMFWYRQDPGLGLRLIYFSYDVKMKEKGDIPEGYSVSREKKERFSLILESASTNQTSMYLCASSITGWGAGNTIYFGEGSWLTVV.

The chain uses TRBV2 and TRBJ2-1, with 8 bases that match TRBD2. The CDR3 length is 13 residues. After removal of 7 bases from V and 16 bases from J, the junction contained 15 bases not matched to a gene. Germline lookup yields CDR1 SNHLY and CDR2 FYNNEI. The CDR3 DNA sequence: TGTGCCAGCATCGACTCGGCCGGGACTAGAGCCTTCTTC. It codes for CASIDSAGTRAFF.

V usage is TRBV6-5 and J usage is TRBJ2-3, with D possibly matching TRBD2 (5 bases). V was trimmed by 6 bases and J by 7 bases, leaving 11 bases between them. CDR1 is MNHEY and CDR2 is SVGAGI in the germline V gene. The CDR3 runs 12 residues. DNA for the CDR3: TGTGCCAGCAGGCCGACGACTAATACGCAGTATTTT. It specifies CASRPTTNTQYF.

The gene calls are TRBV7-8 and TRBJ2-3; 7 nucleotides align to TRBD2. Germline lookup yields CDR1 SGHVS and CDR2 FQNEAQ. The V and J ends lost 3 bases and 4 bases, in that order; junction bases with no gene match: 7. The CDR3 is 15 amino acids. In DNA form, the CDR3 reads TGTGCCAGCAGCTTCCGGGGGAGGGGCGCAGATACGCAGTATTTT. It encodes CASSFRGRGADTQYF.

Notes on this clone: The same CDR3 also results from other DNA sequences found in this sample. CDR3 sequence reads: CASRGQGGGQPQHF. The CDR3 region has the DNA TGTGCCAGCAGGGGACAGGGCGGCGGTCAGCCCCAGCATTTT. The chain has TRBV27 and TRBJ1-5; 9 bases match TRBD1. This CDR3 spans 14 amino acids. V shed 6 bases, J shed 6 bases, and the junction held 6 bases outside the gene matches. The V gene's germline CDR1 is MNHEY and CDR2 SMNVEV (reference sequence).

DNA for the CDR3: TGTGCCAGCAGTGAAGGAGGCTACGAGCAGTACTTC. Its translation: CASSEGGYEQYF. The chain uses TRBV2 and TRBJ2-7, with no clear D. The CDR3 runs 12 residues. Germline loops: CDR1 SNHLY, CDR2 FYNNEI. Deletions cut 1 base from V and 3 bases from J, with 4 bases between.

The chain is built from TRBV6-5 and TRBJ2-5; D perhaps matches TRBD2 (5 bases). Trimming took 8 bases from V and 5 from J, leaving 9 bases between them. Germline V gene data show CDR1 as MNHEY and CDR2 as SVGAGI. The CDR3 is 11 amino acids. The CDR3 coding sequence is TGTGCCAGCGGATCGGGGGAGACCCAGTACTTC. Residues: CASGSGETQYF.

The chain links TRBV5-1 to TRBJ2-2; D ambiguous. CDR3 length equals 15 residues. V shed 1 base and J shed 0 bases, with 7 bases lying between them. Germline lookup yields CDR1 SGHRS and CDR2 YFSETQ. The CDR3, as DNA: TGCGCCAGCAGCTTGACTACGTCGAACACCGGGGAGCTGTTTTTT. Its protein is CASSLTTSNTGELFF.